This TCR beta chain appears in the sequencing data of a study of identical twins. Whole-study findings and limits: Insertions were fewer in abundant cord blood beta clonotypes, whereas memory repertoires showed none of this pattern. Models underestimated TCR alpha sharing (out-of-frame) in monozygotic twins.

This clonotype appeared many times. Its antigen is unknown. Germline CDR1 is SGHTA and CDR2 is FQGNSA. The V and J ends lost 2 bases and 10 bases, in that order; junction bases with no gene match: 12. The CDR3 loop spans 15 amino acids. TCRdb called the 5' RACE reads again in MiXCR, with one record for every CDR3 protein. The data contain around 100,000 distinct CDR3 sequences, less than 6.5% of them singletons. Sequencing was done on a sample of memory T cells sorted from blood. The sequence was collected from a woman aged 45-59 years in good health. The chain recombines TRBV7-2 with TRBJ2-3, with TRBD2 matching 7 bases. CDR3: CASSLRAGDATAQYF. The DNA of the CDR3 is TGTGCCAGCAGCTTAAGGGCGGGAGACGCGACGGCGCAGTATTTT.